This T cell receptor beta chain was captured by sequencing in a study of cytomegalovirus exposure and HLA in healthy donors. Germline V lookup: CDR1 ENHRY, CDR2 SYGVKD. There are 17 residues in the CDR3. Deletions cut 2 bases from V and 0 bases from J, with 14 bases between. PCR used 60 Vbeta primers and 13 Jbeta primers. Data came from immunoSEQ multiplex PCR; TCRdb stores just in-frame clones and leaves some out. This sample has about 76,000 clones; roughly 76% occur once, and the top ten carry about 2%. The clonotype originates from a young woman in good health and CMV-seronegative. The V call is TRBV10-3, the J call TRBJ1-5; no definite D call. Material for sequencing was PBMCs. The CDR3 reads CAISEHQGRPSNQPQHF. CDR3 sequence (DNA): TGTGCCATCAGTGAGCATCAAGGGAGACCTAGCAATCAGCCCCAGCATTTT.